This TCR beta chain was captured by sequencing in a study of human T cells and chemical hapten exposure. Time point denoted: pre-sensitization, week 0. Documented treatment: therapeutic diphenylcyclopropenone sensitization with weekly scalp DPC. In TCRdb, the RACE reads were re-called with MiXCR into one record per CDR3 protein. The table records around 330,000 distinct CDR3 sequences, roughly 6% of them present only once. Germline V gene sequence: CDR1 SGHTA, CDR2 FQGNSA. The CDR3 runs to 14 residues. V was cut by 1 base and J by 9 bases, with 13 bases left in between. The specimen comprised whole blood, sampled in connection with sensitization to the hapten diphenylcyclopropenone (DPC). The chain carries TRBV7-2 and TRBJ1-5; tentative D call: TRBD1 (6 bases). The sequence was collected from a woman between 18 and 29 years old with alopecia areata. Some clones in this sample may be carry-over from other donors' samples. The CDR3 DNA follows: TGTGCCAGCAGCTTAGATGGACAGTTGGGGCCCCAGCATTTT. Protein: CASSLDGQLGPQHF.